The clone carrying this TCR beta chain has just one count. These data originate in a study of blood T cell repertoires in COVID-19. Across the study: From the United States, Italy and Spain came samples of acute and convalescent COVID-19. Sources were T cells, B-cell-depleted T cells, or PBMCs; the material itself was cDNA or gDNA.

Germline V CDR1 and CDR2: MRHNA, SNTAGT. The CDR3 spans 14 residues. The ends were cut back, 5 bases at V and 6 bases at J, with 13 bases in the middle. Original processing notes: Nucleated cell number was recorded as an estimate derived from reference gene primer amplification. The repertoire was sequenced with immunoSEQ multiplex PCR; TCRdb's copy has only in-frame clones and lacks some. V, J and clone size were drawn from that table, and D and trimming were deduced from the DNA. The top ten clones hold under 3.5% of a sample with about 140,000 clones, 80% to 90% of them seen once. The sequence derives from a woman in her sixties or seventies with active COVID-19. The genes are TRBV6-4 and TRBJ2-2; TRBD2 is a possible D gene (6 bases). The sample comprised peripheral blood. CDR3 bases: TGTGCCAGCAGTCCTCGATTAGCGGCCGGGGAGCTGTTTTTT. This gives the protein CASSPRLAAGELFF.